This section outlines one TCR beta chain sequence together with its context. As yet, its antigen is unknown. Germline CDR1 reads SGHRS; CDR2 reads YFSETQ. CDR3 length equals 15 residues. V was pared by 6 bases and J by 0 bases, with 12 bases between. The sample comes from a study of T cell responses to AZD1222 COVID-19 vaccine. Points from the study as a whole: Spike was spanned by vaccine-associated CD4 TCRs, with dominance at 160-218 and 743-854. Targets within unmutated variant regions were reportedly found for nearly half of spike-specific TCRs. Compared with day 0, the breadth and depth of the Spike-specific TCR repertoire rose significantly after two doses of AZD1222.

Assay used: immunoSEQ multiplex PCR; TCRdb lists only in-frame clones, some missing. The data hold about 130,000 clones, with approximately 94% observed a single time. Here the sequenced sample was peripheral blood, taken on day 0 of AZD1222 vaccination. The chain employs TRBV5-1 and TRBJ1-4; D might be TRBD1 (6 bases). This TCR came from an adult in good health. The chain's CDR3 is CASKDRSATNEKLFF. CDR3 DNA sequence: TGCGCCAGCAAGGACAGATCCGCAACTAATGAAAAACTGTTTTTT.